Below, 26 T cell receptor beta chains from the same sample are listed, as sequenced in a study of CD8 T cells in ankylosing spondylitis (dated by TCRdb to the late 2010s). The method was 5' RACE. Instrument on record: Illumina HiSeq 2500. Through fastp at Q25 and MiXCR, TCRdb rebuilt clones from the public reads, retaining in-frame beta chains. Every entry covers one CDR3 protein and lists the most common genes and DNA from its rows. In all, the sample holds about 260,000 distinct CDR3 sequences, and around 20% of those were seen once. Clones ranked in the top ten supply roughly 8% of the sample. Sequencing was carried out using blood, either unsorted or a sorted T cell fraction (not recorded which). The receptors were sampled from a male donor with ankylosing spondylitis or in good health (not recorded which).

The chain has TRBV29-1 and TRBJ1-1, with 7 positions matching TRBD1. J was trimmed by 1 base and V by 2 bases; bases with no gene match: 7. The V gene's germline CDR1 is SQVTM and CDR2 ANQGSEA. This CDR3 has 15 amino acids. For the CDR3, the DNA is TGCAGCGTTGAAACCTCAGGGGGAAAGAACACTGAAGCTTTCTTT. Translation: CSVETSGGKNTEAFF.

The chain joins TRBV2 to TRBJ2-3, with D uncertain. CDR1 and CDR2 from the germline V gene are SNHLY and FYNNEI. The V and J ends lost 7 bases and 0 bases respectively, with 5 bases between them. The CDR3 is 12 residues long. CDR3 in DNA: TGTGCCAGCAAGGACAGCACAGATACGCAGTATTTT. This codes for CASKDSTDTQYF.

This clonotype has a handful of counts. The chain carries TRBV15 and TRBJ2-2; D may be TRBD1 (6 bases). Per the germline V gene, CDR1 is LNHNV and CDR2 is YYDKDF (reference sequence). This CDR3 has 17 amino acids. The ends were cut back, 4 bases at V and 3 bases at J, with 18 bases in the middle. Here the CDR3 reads CATSMGAAPRDTGELFF. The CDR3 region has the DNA TGTGCCACCAGCATGGGGGCAGCCCCGAGGGACACCGGGGAGCTGTTTTTT.

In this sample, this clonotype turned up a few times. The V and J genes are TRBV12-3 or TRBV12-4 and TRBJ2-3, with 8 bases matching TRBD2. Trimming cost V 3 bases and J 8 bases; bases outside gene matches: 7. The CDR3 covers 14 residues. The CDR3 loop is CASSFGREGLTQYF. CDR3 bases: TGTGCCAGCAGTTTCGGGAGGGAGGGCCTTACGCAGTATTTT.

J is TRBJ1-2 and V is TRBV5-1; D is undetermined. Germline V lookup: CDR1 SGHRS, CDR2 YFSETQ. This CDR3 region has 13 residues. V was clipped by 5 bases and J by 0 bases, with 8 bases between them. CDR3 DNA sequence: TGCGCCAGCAGGACAACCTCTAACTATGGCTACACCTTC. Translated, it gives CASRTTSNYGYTF. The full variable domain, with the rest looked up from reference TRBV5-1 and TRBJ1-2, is KAGVTQTPRYLIKTRGQQVTLSCSPISGHRSVSWYQQTPGQGLQFLFEYFSETQRNKGNFPGRFSGRQFSNSRSEMNVSTLELGDSALYLCASRTTSNYGYTFGSGTRLTVV.

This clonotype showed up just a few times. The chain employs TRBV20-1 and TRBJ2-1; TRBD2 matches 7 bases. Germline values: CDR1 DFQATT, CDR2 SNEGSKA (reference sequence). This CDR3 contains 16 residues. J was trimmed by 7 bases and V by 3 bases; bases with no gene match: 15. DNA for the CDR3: TGCAGTGCTAGCCCCTCCACTTGGCGGGGGATGAATGAGCAGTTCTTC. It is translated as CSASPSTWRGMNEQFF.

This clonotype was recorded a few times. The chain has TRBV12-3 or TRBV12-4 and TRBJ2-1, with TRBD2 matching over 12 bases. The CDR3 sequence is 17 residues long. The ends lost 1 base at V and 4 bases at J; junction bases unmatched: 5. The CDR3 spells CASSLVASGGGYNEQFF. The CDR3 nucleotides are TGTGCCAGCAGTTTAGTCGCTAGCGGGGGGGGATACAATGAGCAGTTCTTC.

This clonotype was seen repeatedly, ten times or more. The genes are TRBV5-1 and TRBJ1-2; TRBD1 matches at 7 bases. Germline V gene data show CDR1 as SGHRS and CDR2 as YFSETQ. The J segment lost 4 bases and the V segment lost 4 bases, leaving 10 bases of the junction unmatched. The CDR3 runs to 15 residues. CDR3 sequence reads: CASSGDPDRSYGYTF. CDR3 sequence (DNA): TGCGCCAGCAGCGGGGACCCGGACAGGTCCTATGGCTACACCTTC.

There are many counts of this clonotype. CDR3 sequence reads: CSATRTGNTEAFF. The CDR3 DNA reads as TGCAGTGCTACCCGGACGGGGAACACTGAAGCTTTCTTT. The genes are TRBV20-1 and TRBJ1-1, with D hard to call. This CDR3 spans 13 amino acids. Trimming removed 4 bases at V and 1 base at J, with 10 bases between. CDR1 DFQATT and CDR2 SNEGSKA come from the germline V gene (reference sequence).

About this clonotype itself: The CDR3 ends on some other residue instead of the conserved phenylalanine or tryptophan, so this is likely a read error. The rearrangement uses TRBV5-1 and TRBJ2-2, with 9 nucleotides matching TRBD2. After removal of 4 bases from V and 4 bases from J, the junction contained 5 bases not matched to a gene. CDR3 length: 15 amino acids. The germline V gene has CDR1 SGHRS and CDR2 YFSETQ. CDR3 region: CASSLGLAGTGELFS. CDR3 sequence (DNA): TGCGCCAGCAGCCTGGGACTAGCCGGCACCGGGGAGCTGTTTTCT.

The CDR3: CAISVGQGGYEQYV. In DNA form, the CDR3 reads TGTGCCATCAGTGTGGGACAAGGGGGGTACGAGCAGTACGTC. The rearrangement links TRBV10-3 to TRBJ2-7; possibly TRBD1 or TRBD2 for D (6 bases each). The CDR3 has 14 residues. Germline assignment: CDR1 ENHRY and CDR2 SYGVKD. V gave up 4 bases and J gave up 4 bases, with 14 bases separating them.

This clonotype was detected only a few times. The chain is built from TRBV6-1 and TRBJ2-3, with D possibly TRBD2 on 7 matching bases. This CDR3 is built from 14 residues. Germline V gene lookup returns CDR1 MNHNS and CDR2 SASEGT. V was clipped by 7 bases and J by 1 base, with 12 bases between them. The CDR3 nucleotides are TGTGCCAGCACCTTGGGGGGGCGCACAGATACGCAGTATTTT. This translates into CASTLGGRTDTQYF.

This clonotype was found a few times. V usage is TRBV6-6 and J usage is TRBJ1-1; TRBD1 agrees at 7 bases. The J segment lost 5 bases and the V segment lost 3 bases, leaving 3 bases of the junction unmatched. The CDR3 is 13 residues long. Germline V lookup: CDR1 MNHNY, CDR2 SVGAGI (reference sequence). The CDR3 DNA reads TGTGCCAGCAGTTATCAGGGGGGAACTGAAGCTTTCTTT. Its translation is CASSYQGGTEAFF.

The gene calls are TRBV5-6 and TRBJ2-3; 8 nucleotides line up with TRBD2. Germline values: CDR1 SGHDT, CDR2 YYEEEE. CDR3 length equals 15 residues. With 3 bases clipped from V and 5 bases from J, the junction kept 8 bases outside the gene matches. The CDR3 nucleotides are TGTGCCAGCAGCTATACGGGACTAGGAAAAGATACGCAGTATTTT. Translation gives CASSYTGLGKDTQYF.

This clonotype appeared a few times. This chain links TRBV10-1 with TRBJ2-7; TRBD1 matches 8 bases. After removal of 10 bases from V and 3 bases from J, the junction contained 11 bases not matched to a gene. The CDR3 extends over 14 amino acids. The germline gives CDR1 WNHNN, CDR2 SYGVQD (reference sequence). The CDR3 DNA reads TGCGCCAAGATCCCAGGACAGGGTCTCTACGAGCAGTACGTC. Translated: CAKIPGQGLYEQYV.

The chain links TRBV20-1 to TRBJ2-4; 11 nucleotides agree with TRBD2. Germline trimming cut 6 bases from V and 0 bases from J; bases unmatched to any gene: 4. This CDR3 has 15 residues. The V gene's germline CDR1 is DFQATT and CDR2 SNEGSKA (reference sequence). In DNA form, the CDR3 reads TGCAGTGCGATTAGCGGGGGGGGAGCCAAAAACATTCAGTACTTC. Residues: CSAISGGGAKNIQYF.

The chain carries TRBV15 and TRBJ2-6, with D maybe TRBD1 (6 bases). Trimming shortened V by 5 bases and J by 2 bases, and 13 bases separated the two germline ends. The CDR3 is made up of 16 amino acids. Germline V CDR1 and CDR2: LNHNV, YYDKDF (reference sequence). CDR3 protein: CATSGQGLAGANVLTF. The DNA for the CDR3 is TGTGCCACCAGCGGCCAGGGGTTGGCTGGGGCCAACGTCCTGACTTTC.

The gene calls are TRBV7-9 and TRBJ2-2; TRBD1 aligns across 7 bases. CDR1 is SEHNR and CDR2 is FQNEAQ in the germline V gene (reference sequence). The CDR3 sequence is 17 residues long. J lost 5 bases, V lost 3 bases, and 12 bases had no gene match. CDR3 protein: CASSFTGTATSTGELFF. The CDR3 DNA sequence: TGTGCCAGCAGCTTTACCGGGACAGCCACTTCAACCGGGGAGCTGTTTTTT.

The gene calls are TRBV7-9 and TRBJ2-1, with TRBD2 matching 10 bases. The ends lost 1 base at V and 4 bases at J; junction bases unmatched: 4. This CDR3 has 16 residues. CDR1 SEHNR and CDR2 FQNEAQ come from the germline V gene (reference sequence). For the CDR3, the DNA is TGTGCCAGCAGCTTAGAGATTAGCGGGAGGTACAATGAGCAGTTCTTC. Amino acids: CASSLEISGRYNEQFF.

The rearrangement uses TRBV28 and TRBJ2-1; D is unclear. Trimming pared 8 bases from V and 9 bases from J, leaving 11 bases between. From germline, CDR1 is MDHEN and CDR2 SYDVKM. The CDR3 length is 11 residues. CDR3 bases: TGTGCCAGCGGCGACCCCGTTGAGCAGTTCTTC. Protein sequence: CASGDPVEQFF.

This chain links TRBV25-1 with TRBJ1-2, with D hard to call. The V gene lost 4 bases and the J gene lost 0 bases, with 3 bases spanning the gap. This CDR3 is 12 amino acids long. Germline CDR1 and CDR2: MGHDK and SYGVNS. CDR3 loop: CASSAPNYGYTF. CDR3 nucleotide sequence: TGTGCCAGCAGTGCTCCTAACTATGGCTACACCTTC.

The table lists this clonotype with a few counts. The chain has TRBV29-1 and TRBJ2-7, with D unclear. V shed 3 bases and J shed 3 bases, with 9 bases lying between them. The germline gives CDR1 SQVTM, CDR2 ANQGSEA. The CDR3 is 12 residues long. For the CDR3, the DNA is TGCAGCGTTGACGGACGGTACTACGAGCAGTACGTC. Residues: CSVDGRYYEQYV.

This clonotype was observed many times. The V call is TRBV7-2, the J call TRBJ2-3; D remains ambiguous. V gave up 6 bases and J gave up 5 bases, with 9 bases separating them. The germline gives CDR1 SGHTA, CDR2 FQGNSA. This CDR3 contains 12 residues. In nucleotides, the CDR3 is TGTGCCAGCAGTTACGGCCGAGATACGCAGTATTTT. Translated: CASSYGRDTQYF.

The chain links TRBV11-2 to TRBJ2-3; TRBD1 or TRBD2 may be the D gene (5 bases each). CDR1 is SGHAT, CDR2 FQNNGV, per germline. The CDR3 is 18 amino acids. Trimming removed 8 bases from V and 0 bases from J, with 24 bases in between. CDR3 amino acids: CASWLGTGTSTSTDTQYF. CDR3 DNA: TGTGCCAGCTGGTTAGGAACCGGGACGAGCACTAGCACAGATACGCAGTATTTT.

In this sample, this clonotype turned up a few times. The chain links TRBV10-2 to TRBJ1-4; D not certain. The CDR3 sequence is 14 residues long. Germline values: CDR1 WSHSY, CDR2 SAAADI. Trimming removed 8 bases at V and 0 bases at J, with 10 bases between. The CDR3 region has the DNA TGCGCCAGCCGAAGGCCCGCAACTAATGAAAAACTGTTTTTT. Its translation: CASRRPATNEKLFF.

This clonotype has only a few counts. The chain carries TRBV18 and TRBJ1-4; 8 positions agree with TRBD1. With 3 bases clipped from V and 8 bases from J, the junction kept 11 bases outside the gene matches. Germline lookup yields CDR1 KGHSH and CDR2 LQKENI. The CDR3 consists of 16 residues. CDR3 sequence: CASSPLGTGLGEKLFF. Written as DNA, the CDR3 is TGTGCCAGCTCACCTCTCGGGACAGGCCTTGGAGAAAAACTGTTTTTT.